This TCR beta chain was sequenced for a study of T cells in Graves' hyperthyroidism and ophthalmopathy. Notes on the study in general: Using 13 V-J features, a model discriminated ophthalmopathy from stable hyperthyroidism. In the blood, most expanded thyroid clonotypes above 0.001 appeared as well.

On this clonotype itself: The antigen is unknown.

The TCR beta CDR3 regions underwent amplification using RNA transcripts as the source. Primed by the HTBI set, a first-round RT-PCR was run on the TCR CDR3. TCRdb passed the multiplex PCR reads through MiXCR, listing each CDR3 protein once. The sample consists of around 570,000 distinct CDR3 sequences, about 20% of them appearing once. Active moderate-to-severe ophthalmopathy, Clinical Activity Score at least 3, NOSPECS at least 4, under 3 months' duration. PBMCs were sourced from 9 to 10 ml fresh peripheral blood. Trimming cost V 5 bases and J 6 bases, with 26 bases left between them. This CDR3 contains 18 residues. Germline-derived CDR1 and CDR2 are SGHAT and FQDESV (reference sequence).

The chain joins TRBV11-1 to TRBJ2-1, with D possibly TRBD1 on 8 matching bases. The receptor was derived from a middle-aged man with Graves' ophthalmopathy. The material sequenced was blood. This CDR3 reads CASSPTQGAGAGCNEQFF. DNA for the CDR3: TGTGCCAGCAGCCCAACCCAGGGGGCGGGAGCAGGCTGCAATGAGCAGTTCTTC.